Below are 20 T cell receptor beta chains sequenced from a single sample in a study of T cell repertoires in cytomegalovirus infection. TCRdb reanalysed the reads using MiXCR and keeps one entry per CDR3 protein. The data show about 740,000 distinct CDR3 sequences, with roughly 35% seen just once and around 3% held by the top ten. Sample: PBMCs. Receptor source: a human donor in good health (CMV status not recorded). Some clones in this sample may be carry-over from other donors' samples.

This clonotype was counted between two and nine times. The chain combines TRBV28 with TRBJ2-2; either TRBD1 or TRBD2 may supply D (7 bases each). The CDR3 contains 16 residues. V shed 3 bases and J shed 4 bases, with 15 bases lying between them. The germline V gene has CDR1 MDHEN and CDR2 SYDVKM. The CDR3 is CASSLGEGAVTGELFF. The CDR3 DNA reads TGTGCCAGCAGTTTGGGGGAGGGGGCCGTCACCGGGGAGCTGTTTTTT.

The CDR3 is CASSLGQVFKYGYTF. The CDR3 coding sequence is TGTGCCAGCAGTTTAGGCCAAGTGTTTAAGTATGGCTACACCTTC. The rearrangement joins TRBV28 to TRBJ1-2; D gene unclear. CDR1 is MDHEN and CDR2 is SYDVKM in the germline V gene. Trimming took off 2 bases at V and 5 bases at J, with 15 bases between the two ends. CDR3 size: 15 residues.

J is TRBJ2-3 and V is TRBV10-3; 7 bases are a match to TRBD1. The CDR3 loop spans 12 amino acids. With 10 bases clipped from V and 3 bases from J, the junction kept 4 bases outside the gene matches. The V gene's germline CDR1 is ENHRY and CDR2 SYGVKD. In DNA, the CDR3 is TGTGCCAGCCAGGGGGTGACAGATACGCAGTATTTT. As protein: CASQGVTDTQYF.

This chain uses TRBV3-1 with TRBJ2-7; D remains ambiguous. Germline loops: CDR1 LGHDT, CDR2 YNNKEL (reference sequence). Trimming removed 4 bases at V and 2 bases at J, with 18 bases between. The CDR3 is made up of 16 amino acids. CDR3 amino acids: CASSRDTSGTTYEQYF. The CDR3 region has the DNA TGTGCCAGCAGCCGAGACACTTCGGGCACAACCTACGAGCAGTACTTC.

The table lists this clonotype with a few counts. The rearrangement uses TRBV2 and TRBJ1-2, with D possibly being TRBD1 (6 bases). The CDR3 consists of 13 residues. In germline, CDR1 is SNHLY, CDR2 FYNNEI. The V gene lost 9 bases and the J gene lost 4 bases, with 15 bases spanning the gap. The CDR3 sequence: CASTRGTSYGYTF. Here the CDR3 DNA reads TGTGCCAGTACAAGGGGGACGAGCTATGGCTACACCTTC.

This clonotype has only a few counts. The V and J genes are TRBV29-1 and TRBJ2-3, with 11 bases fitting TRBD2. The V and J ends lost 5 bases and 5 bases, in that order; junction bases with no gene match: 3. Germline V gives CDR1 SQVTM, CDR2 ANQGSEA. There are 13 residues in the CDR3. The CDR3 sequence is CSVRGLAGDTQYF. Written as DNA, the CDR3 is TGCAGCGTTAGAGGACTAGCGGGAGATACGCAGTATTTT.

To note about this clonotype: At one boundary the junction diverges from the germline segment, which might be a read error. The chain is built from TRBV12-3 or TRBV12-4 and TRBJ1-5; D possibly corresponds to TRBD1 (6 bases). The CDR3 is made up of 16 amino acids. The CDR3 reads CASSLPSRQEDPPPHF. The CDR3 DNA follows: TGTGCCAGCAGTCTCCCATCCCGACAGGAAGATCCGCCCCCGCATTTT.

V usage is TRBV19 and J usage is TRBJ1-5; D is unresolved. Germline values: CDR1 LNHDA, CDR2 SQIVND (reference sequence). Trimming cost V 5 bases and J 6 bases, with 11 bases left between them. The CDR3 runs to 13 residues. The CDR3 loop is CASSYAGGQPQHF. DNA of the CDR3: TGTGCCAGTAGTTACGCAGGAGGTCAGCCCCAGCATTTT. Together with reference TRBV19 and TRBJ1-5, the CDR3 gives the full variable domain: DGGITQSPKYLFRKEGQNVTLSCEQNLNHDAMYWYRQDPGQGLRLIYYSQIVNDFQKGDIAEGYSVSREKKESFPLTVTSAQKNPTAFYLCASSYAGGQPQHFGDGTRLSIL.

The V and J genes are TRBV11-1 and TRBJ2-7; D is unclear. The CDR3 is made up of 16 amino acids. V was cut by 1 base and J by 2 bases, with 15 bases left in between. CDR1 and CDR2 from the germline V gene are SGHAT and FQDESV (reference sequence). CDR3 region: CASSLGLLPGPYEQYF. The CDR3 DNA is TGTGCCAGCAGCTTAGGCCTCCTTCCGGGCCCCTACGAGCAGTACTTC.

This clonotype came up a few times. The CDR3 DNA sequence: TGCGCCAGCAGCCAAGTCCCCGGACTCCCAGTAGACAATGAGCAGTTCTTC. Translation: CASSQVPGLPVDNEQFF. This rearrangement joins TRBV4-1 to TRBJ2-1, with a tentative D call TRBD2 (5 bases). The CDR3 loop spans 17 amino acids. Germline V gene lookup returns CDR1 MGHRA and CDR2 YSYEKL. The ends were cut back, 1 base at V and 5 bases at J, with 18 bases in the middle.

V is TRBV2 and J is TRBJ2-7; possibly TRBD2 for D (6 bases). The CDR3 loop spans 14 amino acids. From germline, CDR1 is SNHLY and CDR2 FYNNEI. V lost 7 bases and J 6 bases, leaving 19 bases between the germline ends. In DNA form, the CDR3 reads TGTGCCAGCAATCAATTGGACTATAGCCCCGAGCAGTACTTC. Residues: CASNQLDYSPEQYF.

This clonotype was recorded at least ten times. CDR3 in DNA: TGTGCCAGCAGCTTAGCGCTTGGCGGGGGCCCAACTAATGAGCAGTTCTTC. It encodes CASSLALGGGPTNEQFF. This chain uses TRBV7-9 with TRBJ2-1, with D possibly being TRBD2 (7 bases). Germline V gene data show CDR1 as SEHNR and CDR2 as FQNEAQ (reference sequence). Trimming took off 0 bases at V and 7 bases at J, with 19 bases between the two ends. This CDR3 comprises 17 residues.

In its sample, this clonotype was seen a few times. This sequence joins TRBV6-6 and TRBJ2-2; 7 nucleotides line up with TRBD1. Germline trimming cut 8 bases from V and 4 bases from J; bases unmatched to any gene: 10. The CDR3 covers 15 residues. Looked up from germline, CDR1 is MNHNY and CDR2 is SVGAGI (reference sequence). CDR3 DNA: TGTGCCAGCCGGACAGGTTCGGTGGGCACCGGGGAGCTGTTTTTT. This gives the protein CASRTGSVGTGELFF.

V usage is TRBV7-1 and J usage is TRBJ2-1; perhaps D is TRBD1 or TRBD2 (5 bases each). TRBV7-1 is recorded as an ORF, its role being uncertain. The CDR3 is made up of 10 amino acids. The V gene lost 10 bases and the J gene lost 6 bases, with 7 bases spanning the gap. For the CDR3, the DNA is TGTGCCATCGGGGCCAATGAGCAGTTCTTC. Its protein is CAIGANEQFF.

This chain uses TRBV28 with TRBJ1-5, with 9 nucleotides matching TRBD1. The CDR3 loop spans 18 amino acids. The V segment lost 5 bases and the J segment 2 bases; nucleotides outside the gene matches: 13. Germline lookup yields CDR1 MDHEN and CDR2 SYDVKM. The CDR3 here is CASSPGQGPSWGNQPQHF. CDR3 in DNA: TGTGCCAGCAGTCCGGGACAGGGACCTTCGTGGGGCAATCAGCCCCAGCATTTT.

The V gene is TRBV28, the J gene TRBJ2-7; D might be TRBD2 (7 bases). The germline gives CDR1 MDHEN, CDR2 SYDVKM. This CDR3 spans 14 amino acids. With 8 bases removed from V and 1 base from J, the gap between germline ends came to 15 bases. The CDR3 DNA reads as TGTGCCAGCGTCCGGGGGGCAGGGTCCTACGAGCAGTACTTC. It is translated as CASVRGAGSYEQYF.

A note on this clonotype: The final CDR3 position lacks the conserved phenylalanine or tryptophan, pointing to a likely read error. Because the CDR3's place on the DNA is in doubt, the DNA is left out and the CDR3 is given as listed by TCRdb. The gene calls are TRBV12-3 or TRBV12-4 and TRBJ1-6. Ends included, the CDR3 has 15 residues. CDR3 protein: CASSRQSSYNSPLHS.

The CDR3 DNA follows: TGTGCCAGTAGTATAATTAGACTCCGGGACAAGGGGAATGAGCAGTTCTTC. Translation gives CASSIIRLRDKGNEQFF. The V gene is TRBV19, the J gene TRBJ2-1, with D maybe TRBD1 (6 bases). The CDR3 contains 17 residues. Per germline, CDR1 LNHDA and CDR2 SQIVND (reference sequence). Deletions cut 2 bases from V and 7 bases from J, with 21 bases between.

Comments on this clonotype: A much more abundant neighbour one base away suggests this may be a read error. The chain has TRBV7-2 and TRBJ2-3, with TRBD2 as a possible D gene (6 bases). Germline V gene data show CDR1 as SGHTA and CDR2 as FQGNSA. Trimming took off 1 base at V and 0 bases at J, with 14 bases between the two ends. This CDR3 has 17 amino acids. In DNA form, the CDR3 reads TGTGCCAGCAGCTTAGTGTTTAACGGGAGAAGCACAGATACGCAGTATTTT. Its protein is CASSLVFNGRSTDTQYF.

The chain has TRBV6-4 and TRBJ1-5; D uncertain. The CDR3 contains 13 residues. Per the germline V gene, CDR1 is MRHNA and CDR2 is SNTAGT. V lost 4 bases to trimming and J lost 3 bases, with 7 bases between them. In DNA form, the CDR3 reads TGTGCCAGCAGTGTCGGAGACAATCAGCCCCAGCATTTT. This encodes CASSVGDNQPQHF.